This T cell receptor beta chain was found in a study of beta chain features in type 1 diabetes. The sample holds one count of this clone. Its antigen remains unknown. Blood was collected once per donor into heparin, averaging about 100 mL. The study's findings and limits: In every one of the four CD4+ subsets, TCRB CDR3s were moderately but significantly shorter in Type 1 diabetes patients.

Reverse transcription of all isolated RNA meant that expressed TCRB transcripts were sequenced. Using immunoSEQ multiplex PCR, the repertoire was profiled, and TCRdb retains in-frame clones only, with some absent. The sample includes hundreds of thousands of clones, 68% of them seen just once. The germline gives CDR1 SNHLY, CDR2 FYNNEI. V dropped 6 bases and J dropped 2; count of bases not matched to a gene: 8. There are 15 residues in the CDR3. The sample taken for sequencing was naive CD4+ T cells from blood. The TCR comes from a man aged 30 to 45 in good health. The chain carries TRBV2 and TRBJ2-5, with 8 bases fitting TRBD1. CDR3 DNA: TGTGCCAGCAGCCTCGGACAGGGTCAACAAGAGACCCAGTACTTC. This codes for CASSLGQGQQETQYF. Together with reference TRBV2 and TRBJ2-5, the CDR3 gives the full variable domain: EPEVTQTPSHQVTQMGQEVILRCVPISNHLYFYWYRQILGQKVEFLVSFYNNEISEKSEIFDDQFSVERPDGSNFTLKIRSTKLEDSAMYFCASSLGQGQQETQYFGPGTRLLVL.